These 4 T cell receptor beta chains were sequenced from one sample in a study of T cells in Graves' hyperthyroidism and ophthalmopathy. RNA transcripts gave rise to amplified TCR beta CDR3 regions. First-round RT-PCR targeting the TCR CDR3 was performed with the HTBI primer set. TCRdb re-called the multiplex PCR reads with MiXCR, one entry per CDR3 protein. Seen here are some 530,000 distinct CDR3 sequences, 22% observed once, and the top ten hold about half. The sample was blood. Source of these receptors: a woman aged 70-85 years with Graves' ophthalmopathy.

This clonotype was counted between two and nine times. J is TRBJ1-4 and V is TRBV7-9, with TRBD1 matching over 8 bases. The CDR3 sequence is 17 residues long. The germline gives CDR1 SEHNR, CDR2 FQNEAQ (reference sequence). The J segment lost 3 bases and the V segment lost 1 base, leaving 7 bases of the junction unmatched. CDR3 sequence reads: CASSLDAGGLANEKLFF. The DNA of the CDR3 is TGTGCCAGCAGCTTAGATGCAGGGGGCCTCGCTAATGAAAAACTGTTTTTT.

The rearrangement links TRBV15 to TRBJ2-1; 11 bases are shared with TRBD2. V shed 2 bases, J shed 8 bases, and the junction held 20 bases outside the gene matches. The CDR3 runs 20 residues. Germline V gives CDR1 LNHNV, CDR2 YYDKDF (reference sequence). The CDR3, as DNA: TGTGCCACCAGCAGACGAGGGGGCATTAGCGGGAGGGCCGTTAATGATGAGCAGTTCTTC. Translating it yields CATSRRGGISGRAVNDEQFF.

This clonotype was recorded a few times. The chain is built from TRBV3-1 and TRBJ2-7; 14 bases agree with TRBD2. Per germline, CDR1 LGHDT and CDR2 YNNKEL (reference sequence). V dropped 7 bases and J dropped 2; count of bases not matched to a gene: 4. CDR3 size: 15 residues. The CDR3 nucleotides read TGTGCCAGCACCCAGACTAGCGGGGGGGCCTACGAGCAGTACTTC. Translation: CASTQTSGGAYEQYF.

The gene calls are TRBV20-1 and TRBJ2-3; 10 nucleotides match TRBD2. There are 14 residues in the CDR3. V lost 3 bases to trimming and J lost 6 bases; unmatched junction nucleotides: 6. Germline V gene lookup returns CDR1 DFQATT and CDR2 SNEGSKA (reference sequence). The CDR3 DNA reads TGCAGTGCTAGTGCTAGCGGGAGCGGTGATACGCAGTATTTT. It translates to CSASASGSGDTQYF.